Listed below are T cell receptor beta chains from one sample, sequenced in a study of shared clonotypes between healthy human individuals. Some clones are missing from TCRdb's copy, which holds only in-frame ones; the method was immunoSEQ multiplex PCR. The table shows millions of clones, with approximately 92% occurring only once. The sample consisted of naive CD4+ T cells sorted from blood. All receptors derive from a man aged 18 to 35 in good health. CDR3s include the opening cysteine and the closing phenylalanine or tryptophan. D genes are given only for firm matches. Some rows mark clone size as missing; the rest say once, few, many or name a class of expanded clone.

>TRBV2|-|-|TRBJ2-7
CASNGGGAVPYEQYF
TGTGCCAGCAACGGAGGGGGCGCGGTCCCGTACGAGCAGTACTTC
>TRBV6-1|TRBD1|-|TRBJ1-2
CASSEAPGQGYGYTF
TGTGCCAGCAGTGAAGCCCCCGGACAGGGCTATGGCTACACCTTC
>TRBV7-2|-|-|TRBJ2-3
CASSLGRAHTQYF
TGTGCCAGCAGCTTGGGCAGGGCACATACGCAGTATTTT
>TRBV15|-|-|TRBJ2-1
CATSRPGLLQFF
TGTGCCACCAGCCGCCCGGGACTTTTGCAGTTCTTC
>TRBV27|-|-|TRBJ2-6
CASSQAGGGSSLSGANVLTF
TGTGCCAGCAGCCAAGCAGGAGGAGGCAGTTCCCTCTCTGGGGCCAACGTCCTGACTTTC
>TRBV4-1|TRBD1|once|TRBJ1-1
CASSQPGQGGTEAFF
TGCGCCAGCAGCCAACCGGGACAGGGAGGCACTGAAGCTTTCTTT
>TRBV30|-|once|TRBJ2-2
CACTETGNGVGELFF
TGTGCCTGTACCGAGACGGGGAATGGGGTGGGGGAGCTGTTTTTT
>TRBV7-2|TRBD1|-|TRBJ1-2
CASSPKTGYGYTF
TGTGCCAGCAGCCCCAAGACAGGGTATGGCTACACCTTC
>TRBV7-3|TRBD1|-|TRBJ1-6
CASSPGQNSPLHF
TGTGCCAGCAGCCCGGGACAGAATTCACCCCTCCACTTT
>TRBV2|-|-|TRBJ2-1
CASTGRDEQFF
TGTGCCAGCACCGGAAGGGATGAGCAGTTCTTC
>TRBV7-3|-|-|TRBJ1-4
CASSLHATNEKLFF
TGTGCCAGCAGCTTGCATGCAACTAATGAAAAACTGTTTTTT
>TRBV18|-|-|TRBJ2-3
CASSQYGTDTQYF
TGTGCCAGCTCACAATACGGCACAGATACGCAGTATTTT
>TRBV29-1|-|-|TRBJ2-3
CSVDMPYGTDTQYF
TGCAGCGTCGACATGCCCTATGGAACAGATACGCAGTATTTT
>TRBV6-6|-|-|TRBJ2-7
CASSYGGGGYEQYF
TGTGCCAGCAGTTACGGAGGTGGAGGCTACGAGCAGTACTTC
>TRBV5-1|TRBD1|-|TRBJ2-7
CASSSGTGSSYEQYF
TGCGCCAGCAGCTCCGGGACAGGGAGCTCCTACGAGCAGTACTTC
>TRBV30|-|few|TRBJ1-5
CAWSPDLYPNQPQHF
TGTGCCTGGAGTCCGGACCTTTACCCCAATCAGCCCCAGCATTTT
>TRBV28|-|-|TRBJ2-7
CASSPNGGPTYEQYF
TGTGCCAGCAGCCCTAATGGAGGACCGACCTACGAGCAGTACTTC
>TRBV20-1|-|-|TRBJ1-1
CSAPGTFEAFF
TGCAGTGCGCCCGGGACATTTGAAGCTTTCTTT
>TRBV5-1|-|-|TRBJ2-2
CASSLGTLNTGELFF
TGCGCCAGCAGCCTGGGGACCCTGAACACCGGGGAGCTGTTTTTT
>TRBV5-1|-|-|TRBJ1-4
CASSFGGKVSEKLFF
TGCGCCAGCAGCTTCGGGGGTAAGGTATCCGAAAAACTGTTTTTT
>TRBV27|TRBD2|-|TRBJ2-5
CASSKQGLAETQYF
TGTGCCAGCAGTAAACAGGGACTAGCGGAGACCCAGTACTTC
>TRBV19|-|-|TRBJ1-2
CASSLGIGNGYTF
TGTGCCAGTAGTCTCGGAATCGGGAATGGCTACACCTTC
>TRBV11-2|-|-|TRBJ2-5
CASSFGTQETQYF
TGTGCCAGCAGCTTCGGGACTCAAGAGACCCAGTACTTC
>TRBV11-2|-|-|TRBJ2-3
CASSPTGSDTQYF
TGTGCCAGCAGCCCCACTGGGTCAGATACGCAGTATTTT
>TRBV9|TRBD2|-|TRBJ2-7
CASSVSATSGEYEQYF
TGTGCCAGCAGCGTCAGCGCAACTAGCGGCGAATACGAGCAGTACTTC
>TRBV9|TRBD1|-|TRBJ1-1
CASSVGQGSTEAFF
TGTGCCAGCAGCGTCGGACAGGGATCCACTGAAGCTTTCTTT
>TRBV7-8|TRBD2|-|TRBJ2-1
CASRGLAGTLSSYNEQFF
TGTGCCAGCAGGGGACTAGCGGGAACCCTTAGCTCCTACAATGAGCAGTTCTTC
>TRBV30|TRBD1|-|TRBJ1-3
CAWGQGSGNTIYF
TGTGCCTGGGGACAGGGGTCCGGAAACACCATATATTTT
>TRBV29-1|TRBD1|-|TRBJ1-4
CSVLLRGRDEKLFF
TGCAGCGTACTCCTCAGGGGGCGGGATGAAAAACTGTTTTTT
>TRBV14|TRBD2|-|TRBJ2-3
CASSQDAGKATSTQYF
TGTGCCAGCAGCCAAGATGCGGGAAAAGCGACTAGCACGCAGTATTTT
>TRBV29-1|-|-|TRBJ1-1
CSVEVRVQIF
TGCAGCGTTGAAGTGCGAGTACAAATCTTT
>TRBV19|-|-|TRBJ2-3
CASSRGGTQYF
TGTGCCAGTAGTAGAGGTGGTACGCAGTATTTT
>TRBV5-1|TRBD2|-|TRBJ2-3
CASSLSTSGAGTDTQYF
TGCGCCAGCAGCTTGTCAACTAGCGGGGCGGGGACAGATACGCAGTATTTT
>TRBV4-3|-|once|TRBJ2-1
CASSQDRGGYNEQFF
TGCGCCAGCAGCCAAGATAGGGGTGGATACAATGAGCAGTTCTTC
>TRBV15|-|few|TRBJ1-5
CATSRDDQPQHF
TGTGCCACCAGCAGGGATGATCAGCCCCAGCATTTT
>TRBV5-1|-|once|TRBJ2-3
CASSPRRGGLDTQYF
TGCGCCAGCAGCCCCAGAAGGGGCGGGCTAGATACGCAGTATTTT
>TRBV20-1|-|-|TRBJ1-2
CSATALGGYTF
TGCAGTGCTACAGCCTTAGGTGGCTACACCTTC
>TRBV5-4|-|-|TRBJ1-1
CASSLGLPVIEAFF
TGTGCCAGCAGCCTGGGTCTCCCCGTGATTGAAGCTTTCTTT
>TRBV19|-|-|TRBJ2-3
CASRPPHTQYF
TGTGCCAGTAGACCCCCCCATACGCAGTATTTT
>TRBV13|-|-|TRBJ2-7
CASSLGGYEQYF
TGTGCCAGCAGCTTGGGGGGATACGAGCAGTACTTC
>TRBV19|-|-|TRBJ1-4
CASRGTAFNEKLFF
TGTGCCAGTAGAGGAACCGCTTTTAATGAAAAACTGTTTTTT
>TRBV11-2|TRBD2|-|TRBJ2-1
CASRQVGSGGLVEQFF
TGTGCCAGCAGACAGGTGGGCAGCGGGGGGTTGGTTGAGCAGTTCTTC
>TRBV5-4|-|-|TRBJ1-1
CASSLAAAMNTEAFF
TGTGCCAGCAGCTTGGCTGCAGCCATGAACACTGAAGCTTTCTTT
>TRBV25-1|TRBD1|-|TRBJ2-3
CASSEAPGQGSTDTQYF
TGTGCCAGCAGTGAAGCGCCGGGACAGGGAAGCACAGATACGCAGTATTTT
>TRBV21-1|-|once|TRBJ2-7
CASSKEAGAIPSDPYEQYF
TGTGCCAGCAGCAAAGAGGCGGGGGCGATACCAAGCGATCCCTACGAGCAGTACTTC